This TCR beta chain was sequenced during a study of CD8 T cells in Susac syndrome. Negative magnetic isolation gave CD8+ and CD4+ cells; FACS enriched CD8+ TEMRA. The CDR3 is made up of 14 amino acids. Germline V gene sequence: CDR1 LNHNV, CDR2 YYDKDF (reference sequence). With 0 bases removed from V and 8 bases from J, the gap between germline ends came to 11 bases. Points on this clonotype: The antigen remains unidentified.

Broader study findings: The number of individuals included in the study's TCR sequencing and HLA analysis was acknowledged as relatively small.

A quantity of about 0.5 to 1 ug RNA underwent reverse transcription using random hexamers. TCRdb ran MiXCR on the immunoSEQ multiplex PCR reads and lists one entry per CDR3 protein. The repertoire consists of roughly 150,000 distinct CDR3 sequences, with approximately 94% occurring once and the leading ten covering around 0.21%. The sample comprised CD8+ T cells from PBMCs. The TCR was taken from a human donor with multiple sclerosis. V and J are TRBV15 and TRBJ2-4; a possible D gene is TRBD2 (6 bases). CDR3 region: CATSREGGRDIQYF. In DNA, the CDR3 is TGTGCCACCAGCAGAGAGGGGGGTAGGGACATTCAGTACTTC. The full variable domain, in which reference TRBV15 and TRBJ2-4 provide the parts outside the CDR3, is DAMVIQNPRYQVTQFGKPVTLSCSQTLNHNVMYWYQQKSSQAPKLLFHYYDKDFNNEADTPDNFQSRRPNTSFCFLDIRSPGLGDTAMYLCATSREGGRDIQYFGAGTRLSVL.